The 4 T cell receptor beta chains below all came from one sample that was sequenced in a study of spatial heterogeneity in lung cancer. Time point indicated: sample taken at primary tumor resection. General study results and limits: How many expanded intratumoral alpha and beta TCRs were present tracked the tumor mutation count, which was a count of nonsynonymous mutations.

No antigens are known for them. Each CDR3 protein gets one entry after TCRdb re-called the 5' RACE reads with MiXCR. This sample has under 20,000 distinct CDR3 sequences, with 5% to 8% found just once. The source was lung tumor tissue, collected at surgery. Source of these receptors: a male donor with early-stage non-small cell lung cancer.

This clonotype has at least ten counts. Since the library was made to target alpha chains, this beta chain is a stray read and its abundance is not meaningful. V and J are TRBV7-2 and TRBJ2-5; 10 bases are shared with TRBD2. The CDR3 loop spans 16 amino acids. The germline gives CDR1 SGHTA, CDR2 FQGNSA. V lost 2 bases and J lost 2; bases outside the gene matches: 5. The CDR3 DNA follows: TGTGCCAGCAGCTTATCGGCAGCGGGAGGGCAAGAGACCCAGTACTTC. Amino acid sequence: CASSLSAAGGQETQYF. Supplemented by reference TRBV7-2 and TRBJ2-5, the full variable domain reads GAGVSQSPSNKVTEKGKDVELRCDPISGHTALYWYRQSLGQGLEFLIYFQGNSAPDKSGLPSDRFSAERTGGSVSTLTIQRTQQEDSAVYLCASSLSAAGGQETQYFGPGTRLLVL.

At least ten counts were recorded for this clonotype. A library prepared for alpha chains yielded this beta chain as an off-target read; its size is of little meaning. The chain combines TRBV5-1 with TRBJ2-2; D is uncertain. Germline lookup yields CDR1 SGHRS and CDR2 YFSETQ. The CDR3 is made up of 14 amino acids. The V and J ends lost 1 base and 1 base respectively, with 5 bases between them. Here the CDR3 reads CASSLTWNTGELFF. The CDR3 region has the DNA TGCGCCAGCAGCTTGACATGGAACACCGGGGAGCTGTTTTTT. Full variable domain (missing parts from reference TRBV5-1 and TRBJ2-2): KAGVTQTPRYLIKTRGQQVTLSCSPISGHRSVSWYQQTPGQGLQFLFEYFSETQRNKGNFPGRFSGRQFSNSRSEMNVSTLELGDSALYLCASSLTWNTGELFFGEGSRLTVL.

There are a few counts of this clonotype. This beta chain is off target for a library built for alpha chains, so its abundance means little. The rearrangement uses TRBV27 and TRBJ2-3, with 11 bases fitting TRBD2. There are 15 residues in the CDR3. J lost 9 bases, V lost 5 bases, and 10 bases had no gene match. The germline V gene has CDR1 MNHEY and CDR2 SMNVEV (reference sequence). CDR3 coding DNA: TGTGCCAGCAGTACCCTTAGCGGGGGGGCGGAAACGCAGTATTTT. Translating gives CASSTLSGGAETQYF.

This clonotype appeared many times. This beta chain is an unintended read in a library built for alpha chains; its size means little. CDR3 amino acids: CSVEPGARTEAFF. For the CDR3, the DNA is TGCAGCGTTGAACCAGGCGCCAGAACTGAAGCTTTCTTT. The chain uses TRBV29-1 and TRBJ1-1; unclear D gene. The germline V gene has CDR1 SQVTM and CDR2 ANQGSEA. The CDR3 consists of 13 residues. Trimming removed 2 bases from V and 5 bases from J, with 12 bases in between.